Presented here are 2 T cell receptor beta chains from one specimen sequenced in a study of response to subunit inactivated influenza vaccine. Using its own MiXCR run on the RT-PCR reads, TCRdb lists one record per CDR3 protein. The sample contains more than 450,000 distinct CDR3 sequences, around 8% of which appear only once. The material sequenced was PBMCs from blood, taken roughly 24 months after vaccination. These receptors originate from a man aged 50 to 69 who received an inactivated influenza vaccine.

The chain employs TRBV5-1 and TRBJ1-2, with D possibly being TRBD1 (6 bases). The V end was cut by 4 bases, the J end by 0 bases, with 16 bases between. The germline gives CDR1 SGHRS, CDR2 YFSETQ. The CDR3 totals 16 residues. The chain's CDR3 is CASSEGQTQSNYGYTF. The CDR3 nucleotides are TGCGCCAGCAGCGAAGGACAGACACAATCTAACTATGGCTACACCTTC.

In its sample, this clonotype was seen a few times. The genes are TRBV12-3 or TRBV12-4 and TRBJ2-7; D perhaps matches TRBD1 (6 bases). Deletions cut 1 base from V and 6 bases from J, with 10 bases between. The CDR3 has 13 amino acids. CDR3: CASSLGTRGEQYF. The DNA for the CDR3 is TGTGCCAGCAGTTTAGGAACCAGGGGCGAGCAGTACTTC.